One and the same sample provided the 28 T cell receptor beta chains below, sequenced in a study of PD-L1 blockade in urothelial cancer. TCRdb's copy holds only in-frame clones and misses some; the assay was immunoSEQ multiplex PCR. The sample has 25,000 to 40,000 clones; roughly 82% are singletons. The sample was PBMCs, taken around atezolizumab (anti-PD-L1) treatment. These receptors originate from a man aged 60-69 years with urothelial cancer.

The genes are TRBV10-3 and TRBJ1-2; D is undetermined. V was clipped by 1 base and J by 8 bases, with 11 bases between them. Germline CDR1 reads ENHRY; CDR2 reads SYGVKD. CDR3 length: 13 amino acids. The CDR3 reads CAISEWEGSGYTF. DNA of the CDR3: TGTGCCATCAGTGAGTGGGAGGGATCCGGCTACACCTTC.

The chain carries TRBV4-3 and TRBJ2-7; possible D gene TRBD1, 6 bases. In germline, CDR1 is LGHNA, CDR2 YSLEER. The CDR3 is 13 residues long. Deletions cut 5 bases from V and 4 bases from J, with 12 bases between. CDR3 loop: CASSADRGYEQYF. CDR3 sequence (DNA): TGCGCCAGCAGCGCGGACAGAGGGTACGAGCAGTACTTC.

This clone was recorded a few times. The chain joins TRBV6-5 to TRBJ2-7; D gene uncertain. V lost 7 bases to trimming and J lost 7 bases, with 14 bases between them. The CDR3 totals 12 residues. Germline V gene lookup returns CDR1 MNHEY and CDR2 SVGAGI. The CDR3 sequence: CASKAAAGEQYF. Written as DNA, the CDR3 is TGTGCCAGCAAGGCGGCCGCCGGGGAGCAGTACTTC.

The chain recombines TRBV18 with TRBJ2-1, with D tentatively TRBD1 (5 bases). CDR1 KGHSH and CDR2 LQKENI come from the germline V gene. The CDR3 covers 13 residues. Trimming took off 6 bases at V and 7 bases at J, with 13 bases between the two ends. This chain's CDR3 is CASSPAGPNEQFF. The DNA of the CDR3 is TGTGCCAGCTCTCCCGCAGGGCCGAATGAGCAGTTCTTC.

The chain couples TRBV15 to TRBJ1-4; D perhaps matches TRBD1 (5 bases). Germline-derived CDR1 and CDR2 are LNHNV and YYDKDF (reference sequence). The CDR3 is made up of 13 amino acids. The V end was cut by 5 bases, the J end by 14 bases, with 18 bases between. As DNA, the CDR3 is TGTGCCACCAGCTCGGGGGGAGTGGGTGTTCTGTTTTTT. Translating gives CATSSGGVGVLFF.

The V and J genes are TRBV27 and TRBJ2-5, with D uncertain. V was pared by 8 bases and J by 4 bases, with 8 bases between. CDR1 and CDR2 from the germline V gene are MNHEY and SMNVEV (reference sequence). This CDR3 spans 11 amino acids. CDR3 sequence: CASLSRETQYF. In nucleotides, the CDR3 is TGTGCCAGCCTCTCCCGAGAGACCCAGTACTTC.

The chain couples TRBV4-1 to TRBJ1-5; 10 bases are a match to TRBD1. V trimming: 4 bases; J trimming: 11 bases; junction bases outside the gene matches: 17. Looked up from germline, CDR1 is MGHRA and CDR2 is YSYEKL. This CDR3 is 17 amino acids long. The CDR3 reads CASSRHTGTGAVVAQHF. The CDR3 DNA follows: TGCGCCAGCAGCCGACATACCGGGACAGGGGCCGTAGTAGCCCAGCATTTT.

The gene calls are TRBV18 and TRBJ1-5; D not certain. The germline CDR1 and CDR2 sequences are KGHSH and LQKENI. There are 13 residues in the CDR3. V was cut by 7 bases and J by 5 bases, with 12 bases left in between. As DNA, the CDR3 is TGTGCCAGCTGCAGAGGCCGTGATCAGCCCCAGCATTTT. Its protein is CASCRGRDQPQHF. Full variable domain (remainder filled in from reference TRBV18 and TRBJ1-5): NAGVMQNPRHLVRRRGQEARLRCSPMKGHSHVYWYRQLPEEGLKFMVYLQKENIIDESGMPKERFSAEFPKEGPSILRIQQVVRGDSAAYFCASCRGRDQPQHFGDGTRLSIL.

V is TRBV7-2 and J is TRBJ1-1, with D tentatively TRBD1 (6 bases). Trimming cost V 3 bases and J 1 base, with 9 bases left between them. The CDR3 contains 14 residues. CDR1 SGHTA and CDR2 FQGNSA come from the germline V gene. DNA for the CDR3: TGTGCCAGCAGCTTCACAGGGTCGAACACTGAAGCTTTCTTT. Translating gives CASSFTGSNTEAFF.

Sample share makes this clone medium-sized. CDR3 nucleotides: TGTGCCAGCAGGAGTAAGGAATCAGGGGTTAGTGAAGCTTTCTTT. The encoded protein is CASRSKESGVSEAFF. The V and J genes are TRBV6-5 and TRBJ1-1; D is possibly TRBD1 (6 bases). V was cut by 6 bases and J by 7 bases, with 21 bases left in between. This CDR3 comprises 15 residues. Germline V lookup: CDR1 MNHEY, CDR2 SVGAGI.

This chain connects TRBV6-5 to TRBJ1-1; a weak D match, TRBD1 (5 bases). In germline, CDR1 is MNHEY, CDR2 SVGAGI. This CDR3 has 11 residues. The V and J ends lost 6 bases and 7 bases respectively, with 9 bases between them. In DNA, the CDR3 is TGTGCCAGCAGCTGGGGCAGTGAAGCTTTCTTT. Protein: CASSWGSEAFF.

This chain connects TRBV5-1 to TRBJ1-4; 8 bases match TRBD1. CDR1 and CDR2 from the germline V gene are SGHRS and YFSETQ. Trimming cost V 4 bases and J 7 bases; bases outside gene matches: 9. The CDR3 consists of 15 residues. This CDR3 reads CASSTGQGIGEKLFF. DNA of the CDR3: TGCGCCAGCAGCACTGGACAGGGAATCGGTGAAAAACTGTTTTTT. Looking up the rest from reference TRBV5-1 and TRBJ1-4 gives the full variable domain: KAGVTQTPRYLIKTRGQQVTLSCSPISGHRSVSWYQQTPGQGLQFLFEYFSETQRNKGNFPGRFSGRQFSNSRSEMNVSTLELGDSALYLCASSTGQGIGEKLFFGSGTQLSVL.

The chain recombines TRBV2 with TRBJ1-6; D possibly corresponds to TRBD1 (5 bases). The ends were cut back, 4 bases at V and 7 bases at J, with 11 bases in the middle. The CDR3 has 14 amino acids. From germline, CDR1 is SNHLY and CDR2 FYNNEI. CDR3 protein: CASSGNRKNSPLHF. CDR3 nucleotides: TGTGCCAGCAGTGGAAACAGGAAAAATTCACCCCTCCACTTT.

The chain carries TRBV7-2 and TRBJ1-2; D might be TRBD1 (6 bases). This CDR3 comprises 16 residues. Germline assignment: CDR1 SGHTA and CDR2 FQGNSA. Trimming took off 5 bases at V and 4 bases at J, with 20 bases between the two ends. Here the CDR3 DNA reads TGTGCCAGCAGCCCTAAGGGGTCAGGGGCCGGCTATGGCTACACCTTC. It codes for CASSPKGSGAGYGYTF.

The CDR3 sequence: CASSLSMGGVSGNTIYF. CDR3 DNA sequence: TGTGCCAGCAGCTTAAGTATGGGAGGCGTTTCTGGAAACACCATATATTTT. V gene TRBV7-6 combines with J gene TRBJ1-3; D ambiguous. This CDR3 spans 17 amino acids. Looked up from germline, CDR1 is SGHVS and CDR2 is FNYEAQ. V lost 2 bases and J 1 base, leaving 15 bases between the germline ends.

V and J are TRBV14 and TRBJ2-2; 14 positions match TRBD2. Unmatched junction bases numbered 5, after V lost 2 bases and J lost 6 bases. Per germline, CDR1 SGHDN and CDR2 FVKESK. This CDR3 is 17 amino acids long. This CDR3 reads CASSQFGLAGGAGELFF. The CDR3 region has the DNA TGTGCCAGCAGCCAATTTGGACTAGCGGGAGGAGCCGGGGAGCTGTTTTTT. Complete variable domain (other parts from reference TRBV14 and TRBJ2-2): EAGVTQFPSHSVIEKGQTVTLRCDPISGHDNLYWYRRVMGKEIKFLLHFVKESKQDESGMPNNRFLAERTGGTYSTLKVQPAELEDSGVYFCASSQFGLAGGAGELFFGEGSRLTVL.

The chain has TRBV5-6 and TRBJ2-1; D is unclear. This CDR3 has 16 amino acids. V shed 2 bases and J shed 6 bases, with 18 bases lying between them. Germline CDR1 SGHDT, CDR2 YYEEEE. The CDR3 loop is CASSLLVTSELNEQFF. The DNA of the CDR3 is TGTGCCAGCAGCTTATTGGTGACATCGGAACTCAATGAGCAGTTCTTC. The full variable domain, in which reference TRBV5-6 and TRBJ2-1 provide the parts outside the CDR3, is DAGVTQSPTHLIKTRGQQVTLRCSPKSGHDTVSWYQQALGQGPQFIFQYYEEEERQRGNFPDRFSGHQFPNYSSELNVNALLLGDSALYLCASSLLVTSELNEQFFGPGTRLTVL.

The chain links TRBV6-1 to TRBJ1-1; D remains ambiguous. This CDR3 region has 13 residues. V was pared by 5 bases and J by 1 base, with 8 bases between. Germline V CDR1 and CDR2: MNHNS, SASEGT. The DNA for the CDR3 is TGTGCCAGCAGTCTCCGACAGAACACTGAAGCTTTCTTT. It translates to CASSLRQNTEAFF.

The chain links TRBV10-1 to TRBJ1-2; possible D gene TRBD1, 6 bases. The CDR3 has 13 residues. Trimming left V 3 bases short and J 2 bases short, with 7 bases between. CDR1 WNHNN and CDR2 SYGVQD come from the germline V gene (reference sequence). The DNA for the CDR3 is TGCGCCAGCAGTGAAGGGGGAAACTATGGCTACACCTTC. It specifies CASSEGGNYGYTF.

The rearrangement joins TRBV5-1 to TRBJ1-4, with TRBD1 identical over 7 bases. J lost 6 bases, V lost 4 bases, and 12 bases had no gene match. CDR3 length: 16 residues. Germline CDR1 reads SGHRS; CDR2 reads YFSETQ. CDR3 in DNA: TGCGCCAGCAGCCTGGGCTCCAGGGGGTTTGATGAAAAACTGTTTTTT. It is translated as CASSLGSRGFDEKLFF.

The rearrangement joins TRBV18 to TRBJ1-6; TRBD1 matches at 8 bases. Trimming took 1 base from V and 9 from J; bases not matched to a gene: 5. CDR1 is KGHSH and CDR2 is LQKENI in the germline V gene. This CDR3 is 15 amino acids long. The CDR3 DNA reads as TGTGCCAGCTCACCACTCGGGCAGGGGGCTTCACCCCTCCACTTT. This gives the protein CASSPLGQGASPLHF. Full variable domain (rest looked up from reference TRBV18 and TRBJ1-6): NAGVMQNPRHLVRRRGQEARLRCSPMKGHSHVYWYRQLPEEGLKFMVYLQKENIIDESGMPKERFSAEFPKEGPSILRIQQVVRGDSAAYFCASSPLGQGASPLHFGNGTRLTVT.

The J gene is TRBJ1-1, the V gene TRBV7-2; D might be TRBD1 (5 bases). The V gene's germline CDR1 is SGHTA and CDR2 FQGNSA. V lost 6 bases and J lost 6, with 14 bases in between. This CDR3 contains 13 residues. The CDR3 protein is CASRPPRDSEAFF. CDR3 in DNA: TGTGCCAGCAGGCCGCCCAGGGACTCTGAAGCTTTCTTT.

The table lists this clone with a few counts. The gene calls are TRBV7-8 and TRBJ1-1; tentatively, D is TRBD1 (6 bases). The V and J ends lost 1 base and 3 bases respectively, with 9 bases between them. Germline CDR1 SGHVS, CDR2 FQNEAQ. The length of the CDR3 is 14 residues. CDR3 DNA sequence: TGTGCCAGCAGCTTAGGGACAGAGGACACTGAAGCTTTCTTT. This encodes CASSLGTEDTEAFF.

This chain uses TRBV19 with TRBJ2-5; D is unresolved. Deletions cut 3 bases from V and 1 base from J, with 6 bases between. CDR1 is LNHDA, CDR2 SQIVND, per germline (reference sequence). This CDR3 has 13 residues. In nucleotides, the CDR3 is TGTGCCAGTAGTATTATTCCCCAAGAGACCCAGTACTTC. The encoded protein is CASSIIPQETQYF.

V usage is TRBV4-1 and J usage is TRBJ1-2; D is undetermined. The CDR3 contains 13 residues. Germline lookup yields CDR1 MGHRA and CDR2 YSYEKL. V was trimmed by 0 bases and J by 6 bases, leaving 8 bases between them. CDR3 DNA: TGCGCCAGCAGCCAAGACCGCGGTCATGGCTACACCTTC. Amino acids: CASSQDRGHGYTF.

V usage is TRBV19 and J usage is TRBJ2-1; D may be TRBD1 (6 bases). Germline V gene sequence: CDR1 LNHDA, CDR2 SQIVND (reference sequence). The CDR3 sequence is 18 residues long. The ends were cut back, 1 base at V and 4 bases at J, with 20 bases in the middle. CDR3 nucleotides: TGTGCCAGTAGTATAGTTGGGCCACAGGGTCTAATGTACAATGAGCAGTTCTTC. It encodes CASSIVGPQGLMYNEQFF.

V gene TRBV5-1 combines with J gene TRBJ2-3, with 11 bases identical to TRBD2. The CDR3 spans 15 residues. V lost 4 bases, J lost 4 bases, and 5 bases stayed unmatched. The germline V gene has CDR1 SGHRS and CDR2 YFSETQ. As DNA, the CDR3 is TGCGCCAGCAGCGGGGGACTAGCGGAATCAGATACGCAGTATTTT. Its translation is CASSGGLAESDTQYF.

The chain combines TRBV5-4 with TRBJ2-5; TRBD2 matches 7 bases. The CDR3 is made up of 14 amino acids. J was trimmed by 4 bases and V by 0 bases; bases with no gene match: 3. Germline CDR1 SGHNT, CDR2 YYREEE (reference sequence). CDR3 protein: CASSLGGGVETQYF. CDR3 DNA: TGTGCCAGCAGCTTGGGGGGGGGAGTAGAGACCCAGTACTTC.